This T cell receptor (beta chain) was observed in a study of identical twins. Carrying unique molecular identifiers, the cDNA also gained a universal primer site through template switching. TCRdb re-called the 5' RACE reads through MiXCR, storing one row per CDR3 protein. The sample records about 240,000 distinct CDR3 sequences, over 9.5% being singletons. General study results and limits: In cord blood, abundant beta clonotypes had fewer insertions; memory showed no trend. The presence of invariant MAIT and iNKT cells could partly confound analyses of zero-insertion sequences. Twin-shared out-of-frame alpha sequences were enriched for low generation probability.

This CDR3 region has 12 residues. The germline V gene has CDR1 SNHLY and CDR2 FYNNEI. V lost 6 bases, J lost 5 bases, and 10 bases lay in between. A remark on this clonotype: What it binds is not known.

The material sequenced was memory T cells sorted from blood. The rearrangement links TRBV2 to TRBJ1-1; TRBD1 is a possible D gene (5 bases). The sequence came from a middle-aged man in good health. The CDR3 protein is CASRRGVTEAFF. The CDR3 DNA sequence: TGTGCCAGCAGGAGAGGGGTAACTGAAGCTTTCTTT.